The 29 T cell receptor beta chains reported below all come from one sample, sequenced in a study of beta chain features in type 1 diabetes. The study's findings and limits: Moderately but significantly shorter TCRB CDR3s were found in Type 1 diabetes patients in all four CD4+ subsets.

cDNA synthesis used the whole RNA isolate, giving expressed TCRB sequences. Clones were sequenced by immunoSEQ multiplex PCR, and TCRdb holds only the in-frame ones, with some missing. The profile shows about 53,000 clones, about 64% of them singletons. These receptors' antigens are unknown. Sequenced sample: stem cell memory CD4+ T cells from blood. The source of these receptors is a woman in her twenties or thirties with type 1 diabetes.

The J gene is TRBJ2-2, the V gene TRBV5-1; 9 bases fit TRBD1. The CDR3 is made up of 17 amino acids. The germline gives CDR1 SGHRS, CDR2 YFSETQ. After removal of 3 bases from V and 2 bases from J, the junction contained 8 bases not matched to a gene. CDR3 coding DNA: TGCGCCAGCAGCTCCGACTCGACAGGGGGAAACACCGGGGAGCTGTTTTTT. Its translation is CASSSDSTGGNTGELFF.

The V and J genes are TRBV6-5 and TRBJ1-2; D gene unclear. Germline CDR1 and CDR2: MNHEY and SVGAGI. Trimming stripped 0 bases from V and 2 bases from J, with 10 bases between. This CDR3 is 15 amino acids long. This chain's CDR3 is CASSYSSAGNYGYTF. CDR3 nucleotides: TGTGCCAGCAGTTACTCGAGCGCCGGAAACTATGGCTACACCTTC.

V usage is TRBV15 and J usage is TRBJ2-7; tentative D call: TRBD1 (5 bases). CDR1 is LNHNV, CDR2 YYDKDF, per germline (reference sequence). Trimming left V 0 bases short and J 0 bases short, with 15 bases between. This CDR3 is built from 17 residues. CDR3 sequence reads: CATSRDWRQRRSYEQYF. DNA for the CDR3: TGTGCCACCAGCAGAGATTGGAGACAGAGACGCTCCTACGAGCAGTACTTC.

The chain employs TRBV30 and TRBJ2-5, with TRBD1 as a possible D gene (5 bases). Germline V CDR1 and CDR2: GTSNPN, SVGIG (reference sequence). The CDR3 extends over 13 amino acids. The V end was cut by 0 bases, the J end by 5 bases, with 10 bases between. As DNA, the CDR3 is TGTGCCTGGAGTGTACTGGGGCTGGAGACCCAGTACTTC. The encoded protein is CAWSVLGLETQYF.

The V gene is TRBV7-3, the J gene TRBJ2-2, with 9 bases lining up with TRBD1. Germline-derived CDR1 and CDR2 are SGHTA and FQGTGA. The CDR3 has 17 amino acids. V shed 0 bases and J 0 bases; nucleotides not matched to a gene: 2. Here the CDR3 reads CASSLTRQGANTGELFF. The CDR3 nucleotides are TGTGCCAGCAGCTTAACCCGACAGGGGGCGAACACCGGGGAGCTGTTTTTT.

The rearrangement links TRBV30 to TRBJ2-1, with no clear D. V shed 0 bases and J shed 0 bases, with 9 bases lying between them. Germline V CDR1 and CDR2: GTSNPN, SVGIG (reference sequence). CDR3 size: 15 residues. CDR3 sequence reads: CAWSVGVPSYNEQFF. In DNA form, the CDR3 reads TGTGCCTGGAGTGTAGGAGTCCCCTCCTACAATGAGCAGTTCTTC.

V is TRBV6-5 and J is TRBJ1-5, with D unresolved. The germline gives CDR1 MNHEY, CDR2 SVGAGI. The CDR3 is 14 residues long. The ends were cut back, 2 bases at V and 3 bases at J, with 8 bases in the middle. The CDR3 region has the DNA TGTGCCAGCAGTTACGGGCAGTTCAATCAGCCCCAGCATTTT. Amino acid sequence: CASSYGQFNQPQHF.

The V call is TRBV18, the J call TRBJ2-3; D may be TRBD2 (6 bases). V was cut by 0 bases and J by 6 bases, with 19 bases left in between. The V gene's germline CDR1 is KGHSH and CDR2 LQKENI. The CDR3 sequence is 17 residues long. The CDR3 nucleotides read TGTGCCAGCTCACCACCGTCGGGGCCAGCGGGCAGCGATACGCAGTATTTT. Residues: CASSPPSGPAGSDTQYF.

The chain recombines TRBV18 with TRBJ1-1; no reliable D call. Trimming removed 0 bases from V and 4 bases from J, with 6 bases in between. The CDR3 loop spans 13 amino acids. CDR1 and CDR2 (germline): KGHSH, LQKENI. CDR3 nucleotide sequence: TGTGCCAGCTCACCACCGAGTAGCACTGAAGCTTTCTTT. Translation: CASSPPSSTEAFF. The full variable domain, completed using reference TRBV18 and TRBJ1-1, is NAGVMQNPRHLVRRRGQEARLRCSPMKGHSHVYWYRQLPEEGLKFMVYLQKENIIDESGMPKERFSAEFPKEGPSILRIQQVVRGDSAAYFCASSPPSSTEAFFGQGTRLTVV.

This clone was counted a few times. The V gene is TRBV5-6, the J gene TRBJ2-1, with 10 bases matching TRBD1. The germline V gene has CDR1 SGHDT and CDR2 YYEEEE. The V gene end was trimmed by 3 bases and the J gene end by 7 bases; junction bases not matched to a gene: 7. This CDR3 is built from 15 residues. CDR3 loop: CASSSRDRGLNEQFF. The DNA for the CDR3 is TGTGCCAGCAGCTCCCGGGACAGGGGCCTTAATGAGCAGTTCTTC. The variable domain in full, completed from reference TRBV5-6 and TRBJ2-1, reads DAGVTQSPTHLIKTRGQQVTLRCSPKSGHDTVSWYQQALGQGPQFIFQYYEEEERQRGNFPDRFSGHQFPNYSSELNVNALLLGDSALYLCASSSRDRGLNEQFFGPGTRLTVL.

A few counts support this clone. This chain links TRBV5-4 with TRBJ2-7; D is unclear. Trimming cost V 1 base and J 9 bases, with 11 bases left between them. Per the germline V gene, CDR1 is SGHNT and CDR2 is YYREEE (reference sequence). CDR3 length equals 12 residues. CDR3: CASSLLLNGQYF. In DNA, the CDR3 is TGTGCCAGCAGCTTGCTCTTGAACGGGCAGTACTTC. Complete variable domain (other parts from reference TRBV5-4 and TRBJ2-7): ETGVTQSPTHLIKTRGQQVTLRCSSQSGHNTVSWYQQALGQGPQFIFQYYREEENGRGNFPPRFSGLQFPNYSSELNVNALELDDSALYLCASSLLLNGQYFGPGTRLTVT.

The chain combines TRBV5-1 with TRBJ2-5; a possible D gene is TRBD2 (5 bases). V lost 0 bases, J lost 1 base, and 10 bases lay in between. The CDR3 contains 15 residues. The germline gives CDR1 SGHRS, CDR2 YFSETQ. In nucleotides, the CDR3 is TGCGCCAGCAGCTTGGCTAGCCAGCCCCAAGAGACCCAGTACTTC. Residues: CASSLASQPQETQYF.

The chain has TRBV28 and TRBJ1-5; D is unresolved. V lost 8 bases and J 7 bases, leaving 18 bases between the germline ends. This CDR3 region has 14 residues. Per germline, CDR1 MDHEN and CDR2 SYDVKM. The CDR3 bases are TGTGCCAGCGATGAGGGAATAAACCGACAGCCCCAGCATTTT. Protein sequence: CASDEGINRQPQHF. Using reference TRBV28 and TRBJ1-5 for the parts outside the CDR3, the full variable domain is DVKVTQSSRYLVKRTGEKVFLECVQDMDHENMFWYRQDPGLGLRLIYFSYDVKMKEKGDIPEGYSVSREKKERFSLILESASTNQTSMYLCASDEGINRQPQHFGDGTRLSIL.

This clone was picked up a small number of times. The CDR3 sequence is CSVVVTALAYEQYF. The CDR3 coding sequence is TGCAGCGTTGTAGTGACAGCCCTGGCCTACGAGCAGTACTTC. This rearrangement joins TRBV29-1 to TRBJ2-7; tentative D call: TRBD1 (5 bases). The length of the CDR3 is 14 residues. V lost 4 bases and J 2 bases, leaving 15 bases between the germline ends. Germline loops: CDR1 SQVTM, CDR2 ANQGSEA.

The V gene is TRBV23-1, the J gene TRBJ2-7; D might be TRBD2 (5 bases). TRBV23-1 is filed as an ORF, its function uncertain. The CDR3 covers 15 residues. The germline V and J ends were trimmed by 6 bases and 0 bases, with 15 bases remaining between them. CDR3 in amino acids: CASRGGLAHSYEQYF. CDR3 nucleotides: TGCGCCAGCAGAGGTGGCCTAGCACACTCCTACGAGCAGTACTTC.

CDR3 in DNA: TGTGCCAGCAGTTTAACAGGCAGCCCAACTATCGGCTACACCTTC. Protein product: CASSLTGSPTIGYTF. J is TRBJ1-2 and V is TRBV28; D is possibly TRBD1 (5 bases). This CDR3 comprises 15 residues. CDR1 is MDHEN, CDR2 SYDVKM, per germline. Trimming removed 2 bases from V and 8 bases from J, with 18 bases in between.

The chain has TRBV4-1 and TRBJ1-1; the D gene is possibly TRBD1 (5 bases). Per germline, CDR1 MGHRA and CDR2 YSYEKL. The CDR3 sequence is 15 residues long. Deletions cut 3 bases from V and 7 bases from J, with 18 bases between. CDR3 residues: CASSQGPGRQGEAFF. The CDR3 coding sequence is TGCGCCAGCAGCCAGGGCCCAGGGAGGCAAGGTGAAGCTTTCTTT.

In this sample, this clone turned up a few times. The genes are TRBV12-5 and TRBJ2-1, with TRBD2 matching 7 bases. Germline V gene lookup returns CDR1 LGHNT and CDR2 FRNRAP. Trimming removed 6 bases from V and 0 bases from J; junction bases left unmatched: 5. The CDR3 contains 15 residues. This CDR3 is CASGPSGGSYNEQFF. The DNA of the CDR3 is TGTGCTAGTGGCCCATCGGGGGGCTCCTACAATGAGCAGTTCTTC.

The CDR3, as DNA: TGTGCCAGCAGCACTCGTCCCAATCAGCCCCAGCATTTT. Its protein is CASSTRPNQPQHF. V is TRBV5-6 and J is TRBJ1-5; no definite D call. The germline CDR1 and CDR2 sequences are SGHDT and YYEEEE. Trimming removed 4 bases at V and 3 bases at J, with 8 bases between. The CDR3 has 13 residues.

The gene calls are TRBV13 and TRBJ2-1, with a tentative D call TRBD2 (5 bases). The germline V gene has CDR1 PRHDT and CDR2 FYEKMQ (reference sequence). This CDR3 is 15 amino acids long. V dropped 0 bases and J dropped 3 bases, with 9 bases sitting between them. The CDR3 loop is CASSLGASLYNEQFF. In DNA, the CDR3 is TGTGCCAGCAGCTTAGGGGCTAGCCTCTACAATGAGCAGTTCTTC.

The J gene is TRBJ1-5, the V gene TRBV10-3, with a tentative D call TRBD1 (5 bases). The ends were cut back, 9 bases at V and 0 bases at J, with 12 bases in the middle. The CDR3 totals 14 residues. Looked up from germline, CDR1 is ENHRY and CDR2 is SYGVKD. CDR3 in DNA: TGTGCCATTGACAGCCTCTATAGCAATCAGCCCCAGCATTTT. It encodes CAIDSLYSNQPQHF.

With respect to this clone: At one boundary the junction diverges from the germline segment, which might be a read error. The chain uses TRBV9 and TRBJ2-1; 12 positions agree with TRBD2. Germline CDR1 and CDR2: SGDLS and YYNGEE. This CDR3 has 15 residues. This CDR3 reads CASSVEASGRAQGVF. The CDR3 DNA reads TGTGCCAGCAGCGTCGAGGCTAGCGGGAGGGCTCAGGGGGTCTTC.

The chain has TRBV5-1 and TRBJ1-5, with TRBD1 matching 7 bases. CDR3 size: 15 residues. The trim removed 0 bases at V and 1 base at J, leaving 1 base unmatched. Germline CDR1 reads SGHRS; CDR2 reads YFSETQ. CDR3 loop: CASSLGGQSNQPQHF. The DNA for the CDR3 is TGCGCCAGCAGCTTGGGGGGACAGAGCAATCAGCCCCAGCATTTT.

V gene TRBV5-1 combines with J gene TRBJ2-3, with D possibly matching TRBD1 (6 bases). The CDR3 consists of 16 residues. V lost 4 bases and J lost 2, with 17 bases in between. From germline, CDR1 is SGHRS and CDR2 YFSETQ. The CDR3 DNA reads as TGCGCCAGCAGCCGAAAAGAGGGGGACCACACAGATACGCAGTATTTT. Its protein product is CASSRKEGDHTDTQYF.

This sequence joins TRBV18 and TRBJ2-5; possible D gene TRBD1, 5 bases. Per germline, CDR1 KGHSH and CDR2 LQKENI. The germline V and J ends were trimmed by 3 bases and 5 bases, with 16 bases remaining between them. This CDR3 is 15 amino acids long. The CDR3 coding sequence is TGTGCCAGCTCACCCTCCCAGGGAAATGACGAGACCCAGTACTTC. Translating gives CASSPSQGNDETQYF.

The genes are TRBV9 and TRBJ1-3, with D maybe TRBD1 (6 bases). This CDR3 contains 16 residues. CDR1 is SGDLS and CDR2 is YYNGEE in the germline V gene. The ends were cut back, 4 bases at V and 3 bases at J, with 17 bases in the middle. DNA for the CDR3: TGTGCCAGCAGCACGGGGGGGCTACAGAGTGGAAACACCATATATTTT. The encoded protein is CASSTGGLQSGNTIYF.

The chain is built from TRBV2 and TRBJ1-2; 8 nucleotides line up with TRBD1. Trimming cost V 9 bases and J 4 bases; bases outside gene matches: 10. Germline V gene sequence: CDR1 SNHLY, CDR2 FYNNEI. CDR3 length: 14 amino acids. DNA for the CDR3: TGTGCCAGTACGACCGCCGGGACAGGCTATGGCTACACCTTC. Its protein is CASTTAGTGYGYTF. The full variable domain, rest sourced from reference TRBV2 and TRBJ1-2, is EPEVTQTPSHQVTQMGQEVILRCVPISNHLYFYWYRQILGQKVEFLVSFYNNEISEKSEIFDDQFSVERPDGSNFTLKIRSTKLEDSAMYFCASTTAGTGYGYTFGSGTRLTVV.

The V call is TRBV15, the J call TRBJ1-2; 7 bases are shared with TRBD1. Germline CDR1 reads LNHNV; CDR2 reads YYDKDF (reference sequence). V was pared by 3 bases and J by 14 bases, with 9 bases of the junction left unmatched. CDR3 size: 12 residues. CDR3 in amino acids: CATSSAWDSLTF. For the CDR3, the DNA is TGTGCCACCAGCAGTGCGTGGGACAGCCTAACCTTC.

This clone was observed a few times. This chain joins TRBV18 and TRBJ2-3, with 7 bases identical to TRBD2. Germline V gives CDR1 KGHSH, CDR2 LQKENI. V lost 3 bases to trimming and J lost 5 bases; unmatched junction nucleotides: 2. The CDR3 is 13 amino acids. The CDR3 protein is CASSPTGGDTQYF. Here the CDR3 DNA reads TGTGCCAGCTCACCGACGGGGGGAGATACGCAGTATTTT.